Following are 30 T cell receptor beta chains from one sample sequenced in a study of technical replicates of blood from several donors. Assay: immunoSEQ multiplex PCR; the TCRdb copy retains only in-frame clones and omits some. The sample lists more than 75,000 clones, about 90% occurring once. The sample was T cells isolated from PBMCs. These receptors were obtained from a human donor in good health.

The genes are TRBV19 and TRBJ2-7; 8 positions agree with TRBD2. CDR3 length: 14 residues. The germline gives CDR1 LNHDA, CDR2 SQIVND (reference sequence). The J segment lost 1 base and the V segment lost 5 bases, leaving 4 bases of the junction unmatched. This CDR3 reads CASSESGGSYEQYF. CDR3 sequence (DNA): TGTGCCAGTAGTGAGTCGGGGGGGTCCTACGAGCAGTACTTC.

The CDR3 protein is CASRSRAGHNEQFF. The DNA for the CDR3 is TGTGCCAGCAGGAGCCGAGCGGGGCACAATGAGCAGTTCTTC. The chain has TRBV27 and TRBJ2-1; TRBD2 matches at 7 bases. J gave up 5 bases and V 6 bases, and 7 bases lay outside the gene matches. This CDR3 comprises 14 residues. From germline, CDR1 is MNHEY and CDR2 SMNVEV (reference sequence).

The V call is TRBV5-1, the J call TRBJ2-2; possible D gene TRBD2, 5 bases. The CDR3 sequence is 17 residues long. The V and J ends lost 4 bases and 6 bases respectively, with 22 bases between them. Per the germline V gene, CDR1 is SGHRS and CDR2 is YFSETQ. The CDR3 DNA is TGCGCCAGCAGCCCGAGCCCTCTAGGAGAAGCGGCCGGGGAGCTGTTTTTT. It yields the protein CASSPSPLGEAAGELFF.

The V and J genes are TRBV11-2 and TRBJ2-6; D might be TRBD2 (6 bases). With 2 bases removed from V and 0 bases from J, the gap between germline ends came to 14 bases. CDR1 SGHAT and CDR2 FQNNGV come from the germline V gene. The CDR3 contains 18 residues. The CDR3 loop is CASSLNPGVSSGANVLTF. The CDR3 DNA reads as TGTGCCAGCAGCTTAAATCCGGGGGTTAGCTCTGGGGCCAACGTCCTGACTTTC.

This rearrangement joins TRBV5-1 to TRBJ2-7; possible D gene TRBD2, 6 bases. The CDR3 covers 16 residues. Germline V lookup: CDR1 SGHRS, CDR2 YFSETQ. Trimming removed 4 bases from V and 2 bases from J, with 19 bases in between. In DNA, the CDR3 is TGCGCCAGCAGCGGGAGGCCCGCCCGAGGGACCTACGAGCAGTACTTC. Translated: CASSGRPARGTYEQYF.

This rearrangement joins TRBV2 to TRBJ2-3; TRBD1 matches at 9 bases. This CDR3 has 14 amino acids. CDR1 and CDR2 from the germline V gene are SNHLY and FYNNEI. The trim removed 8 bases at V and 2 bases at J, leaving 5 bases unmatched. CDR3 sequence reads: CASRQGESTDTQYF. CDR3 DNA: TGTGCCAGCCGACAGGGGGAGTCCACAGATACGCAGTATTTT.

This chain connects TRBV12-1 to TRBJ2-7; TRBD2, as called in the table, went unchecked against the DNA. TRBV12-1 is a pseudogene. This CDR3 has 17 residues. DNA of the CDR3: TGTGCCAGCAGCCTAGGGACTAGCGGGAGCTTTTCCTACGAGCAGTACTTC. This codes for CASSLGTSGSFSYEQYF.

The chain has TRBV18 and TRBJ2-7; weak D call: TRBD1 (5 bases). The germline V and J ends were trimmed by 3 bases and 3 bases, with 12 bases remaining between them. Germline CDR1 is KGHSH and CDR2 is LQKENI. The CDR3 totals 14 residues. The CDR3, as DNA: TGTGCCAGCTCACCCCCAGGGTGGAGCTACGAGCAGTACTTC. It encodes CASSPPGWSYEQYF.

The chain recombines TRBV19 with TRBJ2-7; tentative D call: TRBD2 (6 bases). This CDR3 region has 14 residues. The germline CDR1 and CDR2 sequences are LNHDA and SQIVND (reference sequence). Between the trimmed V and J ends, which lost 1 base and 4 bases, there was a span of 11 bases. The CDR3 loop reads CASSIAGSTYEQYF. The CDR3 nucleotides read TGTGCCAGTAGTATAGCCGGGAGCACGTACGAGCAGTACTTC. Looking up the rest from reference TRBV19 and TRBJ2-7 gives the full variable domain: DGGITQSPKYLFRKEGQNVTLSCEQNLNHDAMYWYRQDPGQGLRLIYYSQIVNDFQKGDIAEGYSVSREKKESFPLTVTSAQKNPTAFYLCASSIAGSTYEQYFGPGTRLTVT.

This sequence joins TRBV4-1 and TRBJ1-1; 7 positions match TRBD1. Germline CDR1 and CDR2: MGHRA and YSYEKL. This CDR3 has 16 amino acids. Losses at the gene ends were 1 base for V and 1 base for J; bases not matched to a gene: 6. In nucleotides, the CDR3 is TGCGCCAGCAGCCAAGTCCTAACAGGGGAGAACACTGAAGCTTTCTTT. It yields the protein CASSQVLTGENTEAFF.

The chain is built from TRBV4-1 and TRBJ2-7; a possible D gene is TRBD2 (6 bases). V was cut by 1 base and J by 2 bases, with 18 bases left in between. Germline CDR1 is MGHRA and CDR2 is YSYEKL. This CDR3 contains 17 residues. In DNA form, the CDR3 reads TGCGCCAGCAGCCAAGGAGCGGGTAGGTCTTCGACCTACGAGCAGTACTTC. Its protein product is CASSQGAGRSSTYEQYF.

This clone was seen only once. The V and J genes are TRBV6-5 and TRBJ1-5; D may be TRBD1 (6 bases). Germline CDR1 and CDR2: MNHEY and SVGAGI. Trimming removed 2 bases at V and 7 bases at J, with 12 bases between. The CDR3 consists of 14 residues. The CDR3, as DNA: TGTGCCAGCAGTTACCGGCAGGGGAGCCAGCCCCAGCATTTT. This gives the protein CASSYRQGSQPQHF.

The CDR3 DNA reads TGTGCCAGCAGCTCCCTCGCCCGCGGTAGCACAGATACGCAGTATTTT. Amino acids: CASSSLARGSTDTQYF. The chain recombines TRBV7-8 with TRBJ2-3; no definite D call. This CDR3 is 16 amino acids long. Germline values: CDR1 SGHVS, CDR2 FQNEAQ. V lost 4 bases, J lost 0 bases, and 14 bases lay in between.

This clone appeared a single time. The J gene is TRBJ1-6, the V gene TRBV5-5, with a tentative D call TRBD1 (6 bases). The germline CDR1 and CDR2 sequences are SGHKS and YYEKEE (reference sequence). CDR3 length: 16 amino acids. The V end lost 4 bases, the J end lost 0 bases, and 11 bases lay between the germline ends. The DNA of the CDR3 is TGTGCCAGCAGCGCCACAGGGAACTCCTATAATTCACCCCTCCACTTT. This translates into CASSATGNSYNSPLHF. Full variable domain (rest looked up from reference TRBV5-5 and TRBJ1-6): DAGVTQSPTHLIKTRGQQVTLRCSPISGHKSVSWYQQVLGQGPQFIFQYYEKEERGRGNFPDRFSARQFPNYSSELNVNALLLGDSALYLCASSATGNSYNSPLHFGNGTRLTVT.

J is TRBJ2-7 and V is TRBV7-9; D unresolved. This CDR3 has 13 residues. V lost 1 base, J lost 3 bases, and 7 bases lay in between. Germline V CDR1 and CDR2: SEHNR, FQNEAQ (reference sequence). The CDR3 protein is CASSLGQNYEQYF. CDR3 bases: TGTGCCAGCAGCTTAGGGCAGAACTACGAGCAGTACTTC. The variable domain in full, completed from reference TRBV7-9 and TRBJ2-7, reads DTGVSQNPRHKITKRGQNVTFRCDPISEHNRLYWYRQTLGQGPEFLTYFQNEAQLEKSRLLSDRFSAERPKGSFSTLEIQRTEQGDSAMYLCASSLGQNYEQYFGPGTRLTVT.

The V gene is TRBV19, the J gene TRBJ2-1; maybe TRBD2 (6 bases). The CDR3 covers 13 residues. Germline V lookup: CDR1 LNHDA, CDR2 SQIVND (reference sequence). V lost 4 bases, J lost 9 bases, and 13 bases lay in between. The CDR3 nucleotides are TGTGCCAGTAGTAAACTAGCAGCCGTTGAGCAGTTCTTC. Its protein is CASSKLAAVEQFF. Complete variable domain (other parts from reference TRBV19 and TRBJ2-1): DGGITQSPKYLFRKEGQNVTLSCEQNLNHDAMYWYRQDPGQGLRLIYYSQIVNDFQKGDIAEGYSVSREKKESFPLTVTSAQKNPTAFYLCASSKLAAVEQFFGPGTRLTVL.

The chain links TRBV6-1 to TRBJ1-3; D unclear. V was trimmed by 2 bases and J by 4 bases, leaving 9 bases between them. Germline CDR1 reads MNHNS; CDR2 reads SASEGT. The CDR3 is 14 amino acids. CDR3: CASSEPGYGNTIYF. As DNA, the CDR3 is TGTGCCAGCAGTGAACCGGGATACGGAAACACCATATATTTT.

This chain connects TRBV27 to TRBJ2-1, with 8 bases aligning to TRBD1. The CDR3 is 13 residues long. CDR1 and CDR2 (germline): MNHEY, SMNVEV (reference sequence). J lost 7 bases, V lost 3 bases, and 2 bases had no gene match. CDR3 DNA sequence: TGTGCCAGCAGTTTGGACAGGGCGAATGAGCAGTTCTTC. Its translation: CASSLDRANEQFF.

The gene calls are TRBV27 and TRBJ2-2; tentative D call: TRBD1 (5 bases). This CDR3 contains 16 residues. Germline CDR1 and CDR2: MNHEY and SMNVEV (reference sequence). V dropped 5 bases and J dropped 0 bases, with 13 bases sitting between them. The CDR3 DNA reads TGTGCCAGCAGTCCCCACAGGATAGCGAACACCGGGGAGCTGTTTTTT. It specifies CASSPHRIANTGELFF.

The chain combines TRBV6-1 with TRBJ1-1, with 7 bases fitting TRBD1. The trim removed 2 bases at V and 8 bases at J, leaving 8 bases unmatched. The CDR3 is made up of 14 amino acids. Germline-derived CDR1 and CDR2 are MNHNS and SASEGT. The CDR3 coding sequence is TGTGCCAGCAGTGAACCTGCGACGGGACAGGAAGCTTTCTTT. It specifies CASSEPATGQEAFF.

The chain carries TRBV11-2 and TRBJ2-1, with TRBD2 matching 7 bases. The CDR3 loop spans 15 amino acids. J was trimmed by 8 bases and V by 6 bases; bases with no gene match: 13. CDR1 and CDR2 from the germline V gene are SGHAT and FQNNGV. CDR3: CASRAAGRVNDEQFF. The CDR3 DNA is TGTGCCAGCAGGGCGGCGGGGAGGGTTAATGATGAGCAGTTCTTC. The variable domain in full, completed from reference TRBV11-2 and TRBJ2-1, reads EAGVAQSPRYKIIEKRQSVAFWCNPISGHATLYWYQQILGQGPKLLIQFQNNGVVDDSQLPKDRFSAERLKGVDSTLKIQPAKLEDSAVYLCASRAAGRVNDEQFFGPGTRLTVL.

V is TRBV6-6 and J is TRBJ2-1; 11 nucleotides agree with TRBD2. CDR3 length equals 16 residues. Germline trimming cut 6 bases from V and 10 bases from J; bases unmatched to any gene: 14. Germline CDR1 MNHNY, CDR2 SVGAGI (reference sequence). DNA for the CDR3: TGTGCCAGCAGGCATAAATTAGCGGGAGGGCTCGGGGAGCAGTTCTTC. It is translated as CASRHKLAGGLGEQFF.

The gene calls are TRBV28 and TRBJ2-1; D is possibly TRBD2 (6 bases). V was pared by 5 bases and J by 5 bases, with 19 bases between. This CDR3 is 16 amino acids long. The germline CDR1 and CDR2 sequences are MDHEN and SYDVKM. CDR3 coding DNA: TGTGCCAGCAGTCGACTCCGGGACTGGAAGGACAATGAGCAGTTCTTC. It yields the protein CASSRLRDWKDNEQFF.

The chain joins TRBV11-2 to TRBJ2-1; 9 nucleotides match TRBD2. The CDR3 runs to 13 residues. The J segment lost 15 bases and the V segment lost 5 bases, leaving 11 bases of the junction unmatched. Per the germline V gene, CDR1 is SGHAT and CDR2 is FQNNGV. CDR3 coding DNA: TGTGCCAGCAGCGAACCGAAGCGGGGGGAACGGTTCTTC. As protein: CASSEPKRGERFF.

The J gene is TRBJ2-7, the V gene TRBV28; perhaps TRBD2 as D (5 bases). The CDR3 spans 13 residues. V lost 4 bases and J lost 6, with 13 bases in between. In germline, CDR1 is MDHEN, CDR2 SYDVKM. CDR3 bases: TGTGCCAGCAGTTCCTCTCTACGGGGCGAGCAGTACTTC. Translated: CASSSSLRGEQYF.

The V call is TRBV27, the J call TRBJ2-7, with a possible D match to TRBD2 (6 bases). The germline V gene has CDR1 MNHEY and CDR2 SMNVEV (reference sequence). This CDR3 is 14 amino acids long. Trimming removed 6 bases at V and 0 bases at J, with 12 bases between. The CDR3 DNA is TGTGCCAGCAGCCCTACTAGCCCCTCCTACGAGCAGTACTTC. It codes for CASSPTSPSYEQYF.

The CDR3 nucleotides are TGCAGCGTTGGTTTTGACAGGACCTCCTACGAGCAGTACTTC. It encodes CSVGFDRTSYEQYF. The rearrangement joins TRBV29-1 to TRBJ2-7; possible D gene TRBD1, 6 bases. Germline V gene data show CDR1 as SQVTM and CDR2 as ANQGSEA. Trimming cost V 4 bases and J 0 bases, with 13 bases left between them. The CDR3 runs to 14 residues.

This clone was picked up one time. The CDR3 sequence is CASSPQTSINEQFF. The CDR3 nucleotides read TGTGCCAGCAGCCCACAGACTAGCATCAATGAGCAGTTCTTC. This chain joins TRBV9 and TRBJ2-1; TRBD2 aligns across 7 bases. Looked up from germline, CDR1 is SGDLS and CDR2 is YYNGEE. Trimming cost V 4 bases and J 6 bases; bases outside gene matches: 7. The CDR3 has 14 residues.

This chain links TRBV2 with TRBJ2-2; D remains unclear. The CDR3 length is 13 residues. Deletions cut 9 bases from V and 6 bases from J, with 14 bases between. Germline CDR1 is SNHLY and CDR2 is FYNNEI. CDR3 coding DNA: TGTGCCAGTCGACCTAGAGCTTCCGGGGAGCTGTTTTTT. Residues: CASRPRASGELFF.

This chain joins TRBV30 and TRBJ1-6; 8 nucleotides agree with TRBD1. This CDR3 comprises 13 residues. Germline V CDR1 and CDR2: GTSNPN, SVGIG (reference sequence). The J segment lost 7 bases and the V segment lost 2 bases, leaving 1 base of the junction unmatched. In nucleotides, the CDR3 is TGTGCCTGGAGTAGGACAGGGAATTCACCCCTCCACTTT. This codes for CAWSRTGNSPLHF.